This T cell receptor (beta chain) was recorded in a study of Ad26.COV2.S vaccination and SARS-CoV-2 variants. Study information: Within the COV1001 Ad26.COV2.S trial arm, the donor was enrolled. Recipients of Ad26.COV2.S got it intramuscularly, once or twice 56 days apart.

As concerns this clone: Antigen specificity is unknown.

Sequencing used immunoSEQ multiplex PCR; TCRdb keeps in-frame clones, though not all of them. The sample lists 300,000 to 400,000 clones, more than 75% seen once, with about 3.4% in the top ten. As for treatment: some 20 received Ad26.COV2.S at low or high dose, single or two shots; 5 received placebo; per-sample allocation not given. Samples were taken on day 63 after the first vaccine or placebo injection. The CDR3 is made up of 14 amino acids. The V end was cut by 6 bases, the J end by 0 bases, with 11 bases between. Germline V gene sequence: CDR1 MNHNS, CDR2 SASEGT. Study conclusions and caveats: Vaccine and placebo recipients had similar non-spike TCR breadth.

The sequence was obtained from a person aged 18 to 59 who received the Ad26.COV2.S COVID-19 vaccine or a placebo. Sample: peripheral blood, taken in a trial of Ad26.COV2.S vaccine versus placebo. The V and J genes are TRBV6-1 and TRBJ1-2, with a possible D match to TRBD1 (5 bases). The CDR3 coding sequence is TGTGCCAGCAGACCCCGGGGGACTAACTATGGCTACACCTTC. It codes for CASRPRGTNYGYTF.